A selection of T cell receptor beta chains follows, all from one sample in a study of PD-1 blockade in mismatch repair-deficient tumors. Clones were sequenced by immunoSEQ multiplex PCR, and TCRdb holds only the in-frame ones, with some missing. The profile covers tens of thousands of clones, with approximately 88% appearing a single time and 11% to 15% taken by the ten largest. The sample was peripheral blood, taken 52 weeks after starting pembrolizumab. These receptors were collected from an adult with mismatch repair-deficient cancer. CDR3s include the opening cysteine and the closing phenylalanine or tryptophan. The order of the fields is V gene, J gene, CDR3 protein.

V gene: TRBV5-6; J gene: TRBJ1-1; CDR3 protein: CASSLRRQGAFSGTEAFF
V gene: TRBV28; J gene: TRBJ1-5; CDR3 protein: CASSSDLYSNQPQHF
V gene: TRBV19; J gene: TRBJ2-1; CDR3 protein: CASSRGLAVHNEQFF
V gene: TRBV19; J gene: TRBJ1-1; CDR3 protein: CASSRPNTEAFF
V gene: TRBV21-1; J gene: TRBJ2-1; CDR3 protein: CASSKGGPFF
V gene: TRBV5-8; J gene: TRBJ2-5; CDR3 protein: CASSLAPREQETQYF
V gene: TRBV5-1; J gene: TRBJ2-7; CDR3 protein: CASGDFAGYEQYF
V gene: TRBV30; J gene: TRBJ2-1; CDR3 protein: CAWSVQGARGNEQFF
V gene: TRBV5-6; J gene: TRBJ2-7; CDR3 protein: CASSFGTGRYEQYF
V gene: TRBV6-1; J gene: TRBJ2-7; CDR3 protein: CASSEGGNKYEQYF
V gene: TRBV4-1; J gene: TRBJ2-7; CDR3 protein: CASSQSGTGTYEQYF
V gene: TRBV11-2; J gene: TRBJ2-3; CDR3 protein: CASSLGPVFPTDTQYF
V gene: TRBV18; J gene: TRBJ1-1; CDR3 protein: CASSPGDTEAFF
V gene: TRBV7-8; J gene: TRBJ2-7; CDR3 protein: CASSLSDEQYF
V gene: TRBV7-9; J gene: TRBJ2-7; CDR3 protein: CASSRTLNRDEQYF
V gene: TRBV11-2; J gene: TRBJ2-7; CDR3 protein: CASSSVVAGEAYEQYF
V gene: TRBV7-3; J gene: TRBJ2-1; CDR3 protein: CASSFDYNEQFF
V gene: TRBV13; J gene: TRBJ2-6; CDR3 protein: CASSPTSGQGFSGANVLTF
V gene: TRBV29-1; J gene: TRBJ1-4; CDR3 protein: CSVAGLGTNEKLFF
V gene: TRBV9; J gene: TRBJ2-7; CDR3 protein: CASSVRGTGYEQYF
V gene: TRBV7-9; J gene: TRBJ1-1; CDR3 protein: CASSLSNTEAFF
V gene: TRBV29-1; J gene: TRBJ2-1; CDR3 protein: CSVEGGLASLNEQFF